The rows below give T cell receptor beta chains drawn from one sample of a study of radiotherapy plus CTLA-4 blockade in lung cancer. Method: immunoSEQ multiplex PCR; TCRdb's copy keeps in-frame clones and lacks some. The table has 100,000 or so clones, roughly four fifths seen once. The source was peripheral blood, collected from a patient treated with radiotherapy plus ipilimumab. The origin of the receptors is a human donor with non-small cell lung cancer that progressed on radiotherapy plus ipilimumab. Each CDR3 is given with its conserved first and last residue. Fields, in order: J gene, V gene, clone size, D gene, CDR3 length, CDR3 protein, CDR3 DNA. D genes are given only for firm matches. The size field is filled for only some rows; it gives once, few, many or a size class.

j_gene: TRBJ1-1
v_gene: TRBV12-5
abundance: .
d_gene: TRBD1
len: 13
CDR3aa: CASGLVGDREAFF
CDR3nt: TGTGCTAGTGGTTTGGTAGGGGACAGGGAAGCTTTCTTT

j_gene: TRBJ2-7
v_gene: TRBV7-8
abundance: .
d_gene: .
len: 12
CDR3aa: CASSSGVYEQYF
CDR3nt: TGTGCCAGCAGCTCCGGGGTCTACGAGCAGTACTTC

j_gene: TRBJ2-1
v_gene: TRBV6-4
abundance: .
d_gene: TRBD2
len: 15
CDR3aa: CASSDGGGDYNEQFF
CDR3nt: TGTGCCAGCAGTGACGGCGGGGGGGACTACAATGAGCAGTTCTTC

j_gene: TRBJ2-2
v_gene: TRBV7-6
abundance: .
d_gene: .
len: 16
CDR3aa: CASSLGTPAAVGGLFF
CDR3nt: TGTGCCAGCAGCCTCGGGACACCAGCCGCAGTCGGGGGGCTGTTTTTT

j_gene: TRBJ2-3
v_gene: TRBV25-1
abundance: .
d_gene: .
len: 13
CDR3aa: CASTRWGTDTQYF
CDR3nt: TGTGCCAGCACTAGATGGGGCACAGATACGCAGTATTTT

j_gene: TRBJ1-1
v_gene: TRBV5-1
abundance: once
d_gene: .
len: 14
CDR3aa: CASSGTGGWTEAFF
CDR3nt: TGCGCCAGCAGCGGTACTGGGGGATGGACTGAAGCTTTCTTT

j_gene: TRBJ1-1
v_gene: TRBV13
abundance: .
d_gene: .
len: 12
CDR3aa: CASSEGGTEAFF
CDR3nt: TGTGCCAGCAGCGAGGGAGGCACTGAAGCTTTCTTT

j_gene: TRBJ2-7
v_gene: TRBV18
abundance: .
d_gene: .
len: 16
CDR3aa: CASSPGTRQSYYEQYF
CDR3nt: TGTGCCAGCTCACCGGGTACCCGACAGTCTTACTACGAGCAGTACTTC

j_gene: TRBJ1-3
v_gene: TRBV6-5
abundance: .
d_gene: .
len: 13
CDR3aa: CASTGSSGNTIYF
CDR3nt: TGTGCCAGTACAGGGTCATCCGGAAACACCATATATTTT

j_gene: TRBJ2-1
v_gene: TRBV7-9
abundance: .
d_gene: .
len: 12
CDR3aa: CASSPTRDEQFF
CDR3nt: TGTGCCAGCAGCCCTACCAGGGATGAGCAGTTCTTC

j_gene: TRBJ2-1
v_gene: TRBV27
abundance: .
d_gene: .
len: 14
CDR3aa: CASSLWGFYNEQFF
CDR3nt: TGTGCCAGCAGTTTATGGGGGTTCTACAATGAGCAGTTCTTC

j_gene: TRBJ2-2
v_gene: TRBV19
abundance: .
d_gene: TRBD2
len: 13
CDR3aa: CASRGGGTGELFF
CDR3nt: TGTGCCAGTAGAGGCGGGGGGACCGGGGAGCTGTTTTTT

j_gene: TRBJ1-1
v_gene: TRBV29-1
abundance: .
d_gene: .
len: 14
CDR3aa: CSVVGRQAPTEAFF
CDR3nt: TGCAGCGTTGTCGGCAGGCAGGCTCCAACTGAAGCTTTCTTT

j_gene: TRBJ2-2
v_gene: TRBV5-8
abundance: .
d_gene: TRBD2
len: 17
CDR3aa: CASSRSGDFANTGELFF
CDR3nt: TGTGCCAGCAGCCGGAGCGGGGATTTCGCGAACACCGGGGAGCTGTTTTTT

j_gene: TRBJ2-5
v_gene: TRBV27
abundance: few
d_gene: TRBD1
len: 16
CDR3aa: CASSRFFGTGQETQYF
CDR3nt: TGTGCCAGCAGTAGGTTTTTCGGGACAGGGCAAGAGACCCAGTACTTC

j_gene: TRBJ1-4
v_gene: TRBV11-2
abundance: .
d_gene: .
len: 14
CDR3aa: CASRLPGPNEKLFF
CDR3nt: TGTGCCAGCAGGCTACCGGGGCCTAATGAAAAACTGTTTTTT

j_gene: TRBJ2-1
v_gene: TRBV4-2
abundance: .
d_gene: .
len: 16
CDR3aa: CASSQARGSSYNEQFF
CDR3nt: TGTGCCAGCAGCCAAGCTCGCGGGTCGTCCTACAATGAGCAGTTCTTC

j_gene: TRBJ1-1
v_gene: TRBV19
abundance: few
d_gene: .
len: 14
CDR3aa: CASSPRDTYTEAFF
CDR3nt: TGTGCCAGTAGTCCTCGGGACACATACACTGAAGCTTTCTTT

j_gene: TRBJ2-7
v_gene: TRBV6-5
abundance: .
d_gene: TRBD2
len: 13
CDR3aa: CASIPSGRDEQYF
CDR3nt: TGTGCCAGCATTCCTAGCGGAAGAGACGAGCAGTACTTC

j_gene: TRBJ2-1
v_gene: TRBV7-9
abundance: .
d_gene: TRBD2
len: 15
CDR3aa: CASSDSGLAINEQFF
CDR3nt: TGTGCCAGCAGCGACTCGGGACTAGCGATAAATGAGCAGTTCTTC

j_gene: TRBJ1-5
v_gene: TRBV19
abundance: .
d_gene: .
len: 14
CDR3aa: CASSITQGNQPQHF
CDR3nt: TGTGCCAGTAGTATCACCCAGGGAAATCAGCCCCAGCATTTT

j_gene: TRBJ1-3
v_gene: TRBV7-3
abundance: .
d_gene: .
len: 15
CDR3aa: CASSLTGYSGNTIYF
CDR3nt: TGTGCCAGCAGCCTGACAGGTTACTCTGGAAACACCATATATTTT

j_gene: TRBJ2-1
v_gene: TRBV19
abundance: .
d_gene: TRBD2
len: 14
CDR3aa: CASSINPAGNEQFF
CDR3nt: TGTGCCAGTAGTATTAACCCAGCGGGGAATGAGCAGTTCTTC

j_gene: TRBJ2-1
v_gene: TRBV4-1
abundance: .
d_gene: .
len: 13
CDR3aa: CASSQAQSSEQFF
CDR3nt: TGCGCCAGCAGCCAAGCACAATCCAGTGAGCAGTTCTTC

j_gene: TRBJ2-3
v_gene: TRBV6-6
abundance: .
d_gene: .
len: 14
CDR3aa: CASRILSNTDTQYF
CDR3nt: TGTGCCAGCAGGATACTATCTAACACAGATACGCAGTATTTT

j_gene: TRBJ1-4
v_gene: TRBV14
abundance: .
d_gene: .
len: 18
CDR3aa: CASSRTRASNIGNEKLFF
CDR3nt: TGTGCCAGCAGCCGGACCCGAGCCTCAAATATAGGGAATGAAAAACTGTTTTTT

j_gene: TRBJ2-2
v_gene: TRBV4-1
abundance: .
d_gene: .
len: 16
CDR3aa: CASSRLHEGGTGELFF
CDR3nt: TGCGCCAGCAGCCGGTTACACGAGGGGGGGACCGGGGAGCTGTTTTTT

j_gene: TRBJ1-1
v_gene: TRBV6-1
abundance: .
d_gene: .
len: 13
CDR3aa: CASTVKLNTEAFF
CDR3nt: TGTGCCAGCACCGTTAAGTTGAACACTGAAGCTTTCTTT

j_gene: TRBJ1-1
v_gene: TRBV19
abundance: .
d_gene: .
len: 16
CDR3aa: CASSLLRGSGRTEAFF
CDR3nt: TGTGCCAGTAGTTTGTTGAGGGGATCGGGTAGGACTGAAGCTTTCTTT

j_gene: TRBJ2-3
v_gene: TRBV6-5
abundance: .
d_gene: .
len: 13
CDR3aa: CASSFPATDTQYF
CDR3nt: TGTGCCAGCAGTTTCCCCGCCACAGATACGCAGTATTTT

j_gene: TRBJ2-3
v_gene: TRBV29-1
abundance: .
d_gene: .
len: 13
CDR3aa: CSVNRASTDTQYF
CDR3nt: TGCAGCGTGAACAGGGCTAGCACAGATACGCAGTATTTT

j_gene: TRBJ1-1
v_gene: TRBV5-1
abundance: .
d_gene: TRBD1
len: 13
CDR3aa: CASSPGQGTEAFF
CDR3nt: TGCGCCAGCAGTCCCGGACAGGGTACTGAAGCTTTCTTT

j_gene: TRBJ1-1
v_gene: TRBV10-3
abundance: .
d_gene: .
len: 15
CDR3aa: CAISDPGRLNTEAFF
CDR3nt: TGTGCCATCAGTGATCCGGGACGGCTTAACACTGAAGCTTTCTTT

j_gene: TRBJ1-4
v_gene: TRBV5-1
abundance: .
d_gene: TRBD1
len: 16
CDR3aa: CASGHFQGGFREKLFF
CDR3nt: TGCGCCAGCGGCCATTTCCAGGGGGGCTTTAGGGAAAAACTGTTTTTT

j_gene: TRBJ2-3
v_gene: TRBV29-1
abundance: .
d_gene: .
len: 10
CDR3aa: CSVTTGTQYF
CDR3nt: TGCAGCGTTACGACCGGTACGCAGTATTTT

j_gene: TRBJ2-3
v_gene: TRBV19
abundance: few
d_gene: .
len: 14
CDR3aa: CASSIGGYTDTQYF
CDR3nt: TGTGCCAGTAGTATAGGGGGATACACAGATACGCAGTATTTT

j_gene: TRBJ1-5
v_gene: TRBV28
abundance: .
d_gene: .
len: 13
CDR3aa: CATADRINQPQHF
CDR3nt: TGTGCCACTGCCGACAGAATCAATCAGCCCCAGCATTTT

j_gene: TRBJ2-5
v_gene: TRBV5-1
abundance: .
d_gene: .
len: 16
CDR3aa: CASSLANGRGEETQYF
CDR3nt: TGCGCCAGCAGCTTGGCCAATGGTAGGGGGGAAGAGACCCAGTACTTC

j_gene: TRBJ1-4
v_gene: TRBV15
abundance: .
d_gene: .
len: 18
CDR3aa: CATSRDRAGIATNEKLFF
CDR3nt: TGTGCCACCAGCAGAGACCGGGCAGGGATTGCAACTAATGAAAAACTGTTTTTT

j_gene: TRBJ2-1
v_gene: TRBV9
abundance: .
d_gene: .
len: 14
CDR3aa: CASSPRGPYNEQFF
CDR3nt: TGTGCCAGCAGCCCTCGGGGCCCCTACAATGAGCAGTTCTTC

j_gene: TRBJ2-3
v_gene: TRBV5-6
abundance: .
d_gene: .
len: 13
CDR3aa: CASSLWGTDTQYF
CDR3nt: TGTGCCAGCAGCTTGTGGGGCACAGATACGCAGTATTTT

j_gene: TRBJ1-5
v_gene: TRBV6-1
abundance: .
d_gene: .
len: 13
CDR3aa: CASTGEVGQPQHF
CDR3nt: TGTGCCAGCACCGGGGAAGTGGGTCAGCCCCAGCATTTT

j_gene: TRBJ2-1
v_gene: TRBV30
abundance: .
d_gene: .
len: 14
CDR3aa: CESAPIPSYNEQFF
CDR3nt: TGTGAATCAGCCCCTATACCCTCCTACAATGAGCAGTTCTTC

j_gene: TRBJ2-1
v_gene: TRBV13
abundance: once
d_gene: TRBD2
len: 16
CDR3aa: CASSSGLAGVYNEQFF
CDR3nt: TGTGCCAGCAGCTCAGGACTAGCGGGAGTGTACAATGAGCAGTTCTTC

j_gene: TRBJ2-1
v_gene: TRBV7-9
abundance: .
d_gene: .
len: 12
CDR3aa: CASSRNYNEQFF
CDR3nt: TGTGCCAGCAGCCGAAACTATAATGAGCAGTTCTTC

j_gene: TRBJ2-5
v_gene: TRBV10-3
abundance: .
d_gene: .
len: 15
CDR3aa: CAISELGIGKETQYF
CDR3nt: TGTGCCATCAGTGAGCTGGGAATAGGCAAAGAGACCCAGTACTTC

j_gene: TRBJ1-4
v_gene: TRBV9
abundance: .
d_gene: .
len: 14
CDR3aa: CASSVGLTEVTLFF
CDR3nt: TGTGCCAGCAGCGTAGGCTTAACGGAAGTCACTTTGTTTTTT

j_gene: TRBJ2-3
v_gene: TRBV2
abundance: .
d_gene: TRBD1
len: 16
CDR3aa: CASRSWGQPNTDTQYF
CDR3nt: TGTGCCAGCAGGTCGTGGGGACAGCCGAACACAGATACGCAGTATTTT